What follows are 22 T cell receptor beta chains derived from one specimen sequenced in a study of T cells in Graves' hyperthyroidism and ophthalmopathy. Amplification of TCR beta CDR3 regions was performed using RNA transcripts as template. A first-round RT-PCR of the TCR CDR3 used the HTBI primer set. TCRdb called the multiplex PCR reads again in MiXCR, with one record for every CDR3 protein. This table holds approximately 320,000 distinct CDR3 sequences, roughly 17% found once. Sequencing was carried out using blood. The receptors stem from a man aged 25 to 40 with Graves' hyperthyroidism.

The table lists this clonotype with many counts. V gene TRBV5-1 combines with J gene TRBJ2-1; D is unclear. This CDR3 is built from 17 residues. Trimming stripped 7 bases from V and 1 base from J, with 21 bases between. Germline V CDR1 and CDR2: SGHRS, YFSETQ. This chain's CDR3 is CASSPQARGSSYNEQFF. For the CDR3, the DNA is TGCGCCAGCTCCCCCCAAGCGCGTGGCTCATCCTACAATGAGCAGTTCTTC.

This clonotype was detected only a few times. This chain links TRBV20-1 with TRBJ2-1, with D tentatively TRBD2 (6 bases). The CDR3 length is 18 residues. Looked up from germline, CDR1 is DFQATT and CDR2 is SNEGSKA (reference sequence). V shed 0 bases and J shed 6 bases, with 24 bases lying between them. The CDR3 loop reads CSARDRLRWRGRANEQFF. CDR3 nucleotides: TGCAGTGCTAGAGATAGATTAAGGTGGCGGGGAAGGGCCAATGAGCAGTTCTTC.

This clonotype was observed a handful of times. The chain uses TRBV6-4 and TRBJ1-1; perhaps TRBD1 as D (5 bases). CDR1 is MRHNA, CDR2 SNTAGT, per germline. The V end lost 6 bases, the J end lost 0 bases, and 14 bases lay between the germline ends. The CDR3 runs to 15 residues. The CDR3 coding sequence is TGTGCCAGCAGGTCACCGGGACGGATGAACACTGAAGCTTTCTTT. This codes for CASRSPGRMNTEAFF.

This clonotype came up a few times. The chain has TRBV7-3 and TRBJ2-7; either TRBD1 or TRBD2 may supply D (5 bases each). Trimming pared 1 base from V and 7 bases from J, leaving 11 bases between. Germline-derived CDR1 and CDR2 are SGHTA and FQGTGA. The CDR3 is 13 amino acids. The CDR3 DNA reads TGTGCCAGCAGCTTAAGGGAATGGGGGGAGCAGTACTTC. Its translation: CASSLREWGEQYF.

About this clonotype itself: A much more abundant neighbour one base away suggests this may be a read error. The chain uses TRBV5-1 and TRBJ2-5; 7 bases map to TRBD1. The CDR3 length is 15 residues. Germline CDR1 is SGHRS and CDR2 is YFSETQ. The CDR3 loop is CASSWEDRAQESQYF. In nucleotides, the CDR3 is TGCGCCAGCAGCTGGGAAGACAGGGCCCAGGAGAGCCAGTACTTC. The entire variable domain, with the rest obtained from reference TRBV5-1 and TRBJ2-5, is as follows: KAGVTQTPRYLIKTRGQQVTLSCSPISGHRSVSWYQQTPGQGLQFLFEYFSETQRNKGNFPGRFSGRQFSNSRSEMNVSTLELGDSALYLCASSWEDRAQESQYFGPGTRLLVL.

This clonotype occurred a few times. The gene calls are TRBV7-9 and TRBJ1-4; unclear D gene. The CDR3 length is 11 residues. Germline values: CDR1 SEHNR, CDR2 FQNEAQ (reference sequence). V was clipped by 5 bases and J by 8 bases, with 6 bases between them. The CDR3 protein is CASSPQEKLFF. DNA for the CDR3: TGTGCCAGCAGCCCCCAGGAAAAACTGTTTTTT.

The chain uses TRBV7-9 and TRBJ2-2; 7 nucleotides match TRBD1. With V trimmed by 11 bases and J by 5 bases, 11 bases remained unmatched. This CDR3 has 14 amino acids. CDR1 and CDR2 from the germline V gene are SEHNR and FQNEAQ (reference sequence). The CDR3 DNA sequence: TGTGCCGGATCGGGACGCAGGGGGACCGGGGAGCTGTTTTTT. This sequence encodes CAGSGRRGTGELFF. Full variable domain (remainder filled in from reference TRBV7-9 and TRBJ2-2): DTGVSQNPRHKITKRGQNVTFRCDPISEHNRLYWYRQTLGQGPEFLTYFQNEAQLEKSRLLSDRFSAERPKGSFSTLEIQRTEQGDSAMYLCAGSGRRGTGELFFGEGSRLTVL.

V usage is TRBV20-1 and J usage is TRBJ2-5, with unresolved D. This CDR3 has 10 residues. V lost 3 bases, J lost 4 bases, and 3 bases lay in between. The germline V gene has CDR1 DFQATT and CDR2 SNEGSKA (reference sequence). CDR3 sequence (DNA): TGCAGTGCTAGTCTAGAGACCCAGTACTTC. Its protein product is CSASLETQYF.

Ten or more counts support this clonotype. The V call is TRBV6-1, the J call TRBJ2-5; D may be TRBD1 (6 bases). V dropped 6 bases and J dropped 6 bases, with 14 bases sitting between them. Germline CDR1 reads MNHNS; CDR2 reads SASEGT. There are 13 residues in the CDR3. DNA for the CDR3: TGTGCCAGCAGCTCCAGGGGTATTAAGACCCAGTACTTC. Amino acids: CASSSRGIKTQYF.

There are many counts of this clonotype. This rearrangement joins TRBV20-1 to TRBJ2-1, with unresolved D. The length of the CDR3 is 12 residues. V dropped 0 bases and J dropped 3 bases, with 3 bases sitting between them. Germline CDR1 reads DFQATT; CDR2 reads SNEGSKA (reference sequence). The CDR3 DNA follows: TGCAGTGCTAGAGATGTCTACAATGAGCAGTTCTTC. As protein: CSARDVYNEQFF.

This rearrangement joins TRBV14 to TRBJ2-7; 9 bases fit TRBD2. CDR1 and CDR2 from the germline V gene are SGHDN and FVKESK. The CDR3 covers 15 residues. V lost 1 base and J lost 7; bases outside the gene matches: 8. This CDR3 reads CASSQVLAGQGEQYF. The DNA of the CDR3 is TGTGCCAGCAGCCAAGTCCTAGCGGGGCAGGGTGAGCAGTACTTC. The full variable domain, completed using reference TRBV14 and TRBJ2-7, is EAGVTQFPSHSVIEKGQTVTLRCDPISGHDNLYWYRRVMGKEIKFLLHFVKESKQDESGMPNNRFLAERTGGTYSTLKVQPAELEDSGVYFCASSQVLAGQGEQYFGPGTRLTVT.

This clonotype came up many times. CDR3: CASSPLSGTEQFF. The CDR3 DNA reads as TGTGCCAGCTCACCCCTAAGCGGGACTGAGCAGTTCTTC. The V gene is TRBV18, the J gene TRBJ2-1; 7 positions agree with TRBD2. The V segment lost 3 bases and the J segment 9 bases; nucleotides outside the gene matches: 5. Germline V CDR1 and CDR2: KGHSH, LQKENI. CDR3 length: 13 residues.

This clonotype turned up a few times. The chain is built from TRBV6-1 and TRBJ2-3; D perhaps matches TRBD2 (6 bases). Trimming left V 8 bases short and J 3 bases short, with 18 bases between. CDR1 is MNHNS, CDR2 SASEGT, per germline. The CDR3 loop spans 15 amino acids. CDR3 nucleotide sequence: TGTGCCAGCCACCAGTCGAGAGCGGGTACAGATACGCAGTATTTT. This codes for CASHQSRAGTDTQYF.

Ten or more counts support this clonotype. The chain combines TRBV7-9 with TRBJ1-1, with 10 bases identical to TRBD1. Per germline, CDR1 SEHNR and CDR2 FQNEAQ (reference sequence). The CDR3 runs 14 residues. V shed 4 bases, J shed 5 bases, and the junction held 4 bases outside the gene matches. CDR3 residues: CASSWTGGGTEAFF. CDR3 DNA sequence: TGTGCCAGCAGCTGGACAGGGGGGGGGACTGAAGCTTTCTTT.

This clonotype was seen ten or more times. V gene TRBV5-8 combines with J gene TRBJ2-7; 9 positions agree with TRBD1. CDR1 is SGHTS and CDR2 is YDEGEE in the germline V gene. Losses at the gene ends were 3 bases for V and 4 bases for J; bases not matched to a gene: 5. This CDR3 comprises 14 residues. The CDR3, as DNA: TGTGCCAGCAGCTGGGGACAGGGATCGTACGAGCAGTACTTC. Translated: CASSWGQGSYEQYF.

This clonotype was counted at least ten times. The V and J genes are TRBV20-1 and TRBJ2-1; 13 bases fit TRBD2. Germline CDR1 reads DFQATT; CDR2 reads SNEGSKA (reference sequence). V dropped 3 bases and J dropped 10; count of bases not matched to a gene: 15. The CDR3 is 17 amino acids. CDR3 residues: CSARGGGELAGGYEQFF. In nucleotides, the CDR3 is TGCAGTGCTAGGGGGGGGGGGGAACTAGCGGGAGGGTACGAGCAGTTCTTC.

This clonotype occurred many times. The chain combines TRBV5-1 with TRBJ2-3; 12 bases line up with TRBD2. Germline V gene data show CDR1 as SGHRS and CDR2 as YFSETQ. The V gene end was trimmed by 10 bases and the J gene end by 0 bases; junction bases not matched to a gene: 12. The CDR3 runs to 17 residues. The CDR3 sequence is CASRGLAGLTSTDTQYF. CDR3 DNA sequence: TGCGCCTCCCGAGGACTAGCGGGGCTAACTAGCACAGATACGCAGTATTTT.

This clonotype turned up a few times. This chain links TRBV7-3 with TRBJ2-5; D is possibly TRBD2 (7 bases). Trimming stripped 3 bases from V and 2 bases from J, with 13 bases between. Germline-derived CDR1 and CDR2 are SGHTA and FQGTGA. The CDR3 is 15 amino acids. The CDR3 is CASSFGGGGQETQYF. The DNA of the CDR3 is TGTGCCAGCAGCTTTGGGGGAGGGGGACAAGAGACCCAGTACTTC.

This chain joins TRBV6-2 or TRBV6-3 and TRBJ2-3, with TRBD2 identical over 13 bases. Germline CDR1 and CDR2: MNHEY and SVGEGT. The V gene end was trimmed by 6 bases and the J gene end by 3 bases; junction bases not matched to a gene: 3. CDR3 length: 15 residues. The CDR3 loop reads CASRLAGGVTDTQYF. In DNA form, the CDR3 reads TGTGCCAGCAGACTAGCGGGAGGGGTTACAGATACGCAGTATTTT.

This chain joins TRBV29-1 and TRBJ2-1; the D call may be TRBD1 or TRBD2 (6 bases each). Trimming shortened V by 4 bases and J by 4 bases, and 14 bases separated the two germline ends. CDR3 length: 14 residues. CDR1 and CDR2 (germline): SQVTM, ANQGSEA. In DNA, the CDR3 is TGCAGCGTTGGGGGACTCAGGGGTTACAATGAGCAGTTCTTC. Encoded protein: CSVGGLRGYNEQFF.

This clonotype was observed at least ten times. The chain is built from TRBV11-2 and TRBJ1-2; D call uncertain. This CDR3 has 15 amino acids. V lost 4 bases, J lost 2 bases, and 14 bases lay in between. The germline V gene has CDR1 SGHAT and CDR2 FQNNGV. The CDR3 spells CASSSNPRSNYGYTF. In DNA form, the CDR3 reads TGTGCCAGCAGCTCTAACCCACGTTCGAACTATGGCTACACCTTC. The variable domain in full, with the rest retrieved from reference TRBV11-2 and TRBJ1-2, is EAGVAQSPRYKIIEKRQSVAFWCNPISGHATLYWYQQILGQGPKLLIQFQNNGVVDDSQLPKDRFSAERLKGVDSTLKIQPAKLEDSAVYLCASSSNPRSNYGYTFGSGTRLTVV.

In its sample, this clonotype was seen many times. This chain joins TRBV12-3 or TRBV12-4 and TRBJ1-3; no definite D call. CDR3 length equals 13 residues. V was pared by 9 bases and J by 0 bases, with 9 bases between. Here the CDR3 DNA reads TGTGCCAGTCAGGCTAACTCTGGAAACACCATATATTTT. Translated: CASQANSGNTIYF.